This entry describes one TCR beta chain. Its antigen remains unidentified. Germline V CDR1 and CDR2: SGHTA, FQGNSA. Trimming took 2 bases from V and 6 from J, leaving 8 bases between them. There are 14 residues in the CDR3. This entry is derived from a study of T cell responses to AZD1222 COVID-19 vaccine. Some clones are missing from TCRdb's copy, which holds only in-frame ones; the method was immunoSEQ multiplex PCR. In the table there are about 160,000 clones, around nine tenths of which are singletons. Study-level points and caveats: Donors were chiefly white British, with a greater number of females, and clonal diversity was perhaps underestimated. Baseline seropositives among AZD1222 recipients totaled only five or six.

This sequence was found in an adult in good health. The chain recombines TRBV7-2 with TRBJ1-6; D is unclear. Specimen: peripheral blood, collected on day 0 of AZD1222 vaccination. The CDR3 loop is CASSLYLGNSPLHF. In nucleotides, the CDR3 is TGTGCCAGCAGCTTATACCTGGGTAATTCACCCCTCCACTTT. The full variable domain, in which reference TRBV7-2 and TRBJ1-6 provide the parts outside the CDR3, is GAGVSQSPSNKVTEKGKDVELRCDPISGHTALYWYRQSLGQGLEFLIYFQGNSAPDKSGLPSDRFSAERTGGSVSTLTIQRTQQEDSAVYLCASSLYLGNSPLHFGNGTRLTVT.